A selection of T cell receptor beta chains follows, all from one sample in a study of cytomegalovirus exposure and HLA in healthy donors. Profiled with immunoSEQ multiplex PCR; TCRdb holds only in-frame clones, not every one. The table lists 60,000 to 75,000 clones. Sequencing was done on a sample of PBMCs. These receptors were collected from a woman aged 25-40 years in good health and CMV-seronegative. Each CDR3 is given with its conserved first and last residue. A D gene is named only where the DNA matches it firmly.

d_gene | j_gene | v_gene | CDR3nt | CDR3aa
NA | TRBJ1-2 | TRBV29-1 | TGCAGCGTTGGGACAGAGACTTATGGCTACACCTTC | CSVGTETYGYTF
NA | TRBJ1-2 | TRBV28 | TGTGCCAGCAGTGTAGACTACTATGGCTACACCTTC | CASSVDYYGYTF
NA | TRBJ1-6 | TRBV28 | TGTGCCAGCAGTCTAAGGACAGAAAATTCACCCCTCCACTTT | CASSLRTENSPLHF
NA | TRBJ2-3 | TRBV5-1 | TGCGCCAGCAGCTTGGATTTAACAGATACGCAGTATTTT | CASSLDLTDTQYF
TRBD2 | TRBJ2-5 | TRBV18 | TGTGCCAGCTCACCGGGCGGGAGGGAGACCCAGTACTTC | CASSPGGRETQYF
TRBD1 | TRBJ2-7 | TRBV27 | TGTGCCAGCGGCTTCTCGAGGACAGGGGCCTACGAGCAGTACTTC | CASGFSRTGAYEQYF
NA | TRBJ1-6 | TRBV7-6 | TGTGCCAGCAGCTTAGACAATCACGTTTCACCCCTCCACTTT | CASSLDNHVSPLHF
TRBD1 | TRBJ2-1 | TRBV4-3 | TGCGCCAGCAGCCAACTGCCGGGACAGGGGTCAGGAGATGAGCAGTTCTTC | CASSQLPGQGSGDEQFF
TRBD1 | TRBJ2-5 | TRBV5-1 | TGCGCCAGCAGCACTGGACAGGGAAGGAGAGAGACCCAGTACTTC | CASSTGQGRRETQYF
NA | TRBJ1-1 | TRBV7-9 | TGTGCCAGCAGCCCCGGCGTGGGGCGGGATGAAGCTTTCTTT | CASSPGVGRDEAFF
NA | TRBJ2-7 | TRBV25-1 | TGTGCCAGCTCCCGGTCTTCCTACGAGCAGTACTTC | CASSRSSYEQYF
TRBD1 | TRBJ2-7 | TRBV6-1 | TGTGCCAGCAGTGTTGGGACAGGGTTGTACGAGCAGTACTTC | CASSVGTGLYEQYF
NA | TRBJ2-3 | TRBV9 | TGTGCCAGCAGCGGAAACCGGGGGGCCTTCACAGATACGCAGTATTTT | CASSGNRGAFTDTQYF
TRBD1 | TRBJ2-7 | TRBV4-1 | TGCGCCAGCAGCCGATCACAGGGGGACGGGGACGAGCAGTACTTC | CASSRSQGDGDEQYF
NA | TRBJ2-1 | TRBV5-1 | TGCGCCAGCAGCTCCTTGACAGGGGACTACTACAATGAGCAGTTCTTC | CASSSLTGDYYNEQFF
NA | TRBJ2-7 | TRBV30 | TGTGCCTGGAGTGCGTCTGAGCAGTACTTC | CAWSASEQYF
TRBD1 | TRBJ1-3 | TRBV29-1 | TGCAGCGTCGTGACAGGGGTCCCTTCTGGAAACACCATATATTTT | CSVVTGVPSGNTIYF
TRBD1 | TRBJ2-3 | TRBV5-1 | TGCGCCAGCAGCCCCGGCACCGGGACAGGCACAGATACGCAGTATTTT | CASSPGTGTGTDTQYF
TRBD2 | TRBJ2-3 | TRBV6-5 | TGTGCCAGCAGTATCTTAGCGGGGAGGGATACGCAGTATTTT | CASSILAGRDTQYF
TRBD1 | TRBJ1-5 | TRBV28 | TGTGCCAGCAGTGTCTGGGGACAGGGGGCTAATCAGCCCCAGCATTTT | CASSVWGQGANQPQHF
NA | TRBJ2-7 | TRBV2 | TGTGCCAGCAGCGGTAGCGGTTCGCCCTACGAGCAGTACTTC | CASSGSGSPYEQYF
NA | TRBJ1-5 | TRBV19 | TGTGCCAGTAGCCTCTATCGGGGGGCCGATCAGCCCCAGCATTTT | CASSLYRGADQPQHF
TRBD2 | TRBJ2-7 | TRBV10-2 | TGCGCCAGCAGCGGGACTAGCGGGGACGAGCAGTACTTC | CASSGTSGDEQYF
NA | TRBJ2-3 | TRBV29-1 | TGCAGCGTTGAACAGGGGTCAGATACGCAGTATTTT | CSVEQGSDTQYF
NA | TRBJ2-7 | TRBV6-6 | TGTGCCAGCAGTTACTCGACTAGTGTCGAATGGTACTTC | CASSYSTSVEWYF
NA | TRBJ2-5 | TRBV4-3 | TGCGCCAGCAGCCAAGCTTCGCGGGGGACCCAGTACTTC | CASSQASRGTQYF
NA | TRBJ1-5 | TRBV19 | TGTGCCAGTAGTATAGGAGGTCAGCCCCAGCATTTT | CASSIGGQPQHF
NA | TRBJ2-7 | TRBV5-1 | TGCGCCAGCAGCTTGGCTGGAGGAGGGATCCACGAGCAGTACTTC | CASSLAGGGIHEQYF
NA | TRBJ1-1 | TRBV9 | TGTGCCAGCAGCCCTCGGGAAAGGGCTGTCGCTGAAGCTTTCTTT | CASSPRERAVAEAFF
TRBD2 | TRBJ2-1 | TRBV9 | TGTGCCAGCAGCGTAGGGACTAGCGGGGGGGCCTCCTACAATGAGCAGTTCTTC | CASSVGTSGGASYNEQFF
NA | TRBJ2-2 | TRBV6-6 | TGTGCCACCGAGTCGGGACTCCCGAACACCGGGGAGCTGTTTTTT | CATESGLPNTGELFF
NA | TRBJ1-5 | TRBV28 | TGTGCCAGCAGTTTATCAGGGTTCGATCAGCCCCAGCATTTT | CASSLSGFDQPQHF
TRBD2 | TRBJ2-7 | TRBV7-2 | TGTGCCAGCACCAAAACCGTAGCGGGCGGCTACGAGCAGTACTTC | CASTKTVAGGYEQYF
NA | TRBJ2-3 | TRBV30 | TGTGCCTGGAGTCCCTCTTATCGGACAGATACGCAGTATTTT | CAWSPSYRTDTQYF
NA | TRBJ2-7 | TRBV4-1 | TGCGCCAGCAGCCAAGAGAACAGGGCTTCCTACGAGCAGTACTTC | CASSQENRASYEQYF
NA | TRBJ2-7 | TRBV11-3 | TGTGCCAGCAGCTCGCAGGGGTCCAACGAGCAGTACTTC | CASSSQGSNEQYF